This is a list of T cell receptor beta chains from one sample in a study of CD8+ T cells in alopecia areata. Clones were sequenced by immunoSEQ multiplex PCR, and TCRdb holds only the in-frame ones, with some missing. Of about 270,000 clones listed, 60% are singletons. Sample: CD4+ T cells sorted from blood, taken at week 52, from a patient treated with tofacitinib. All receptors come from a human donor with alopecia areata. Both conserved end residues are part of each CDR3. A D gene is named only where the DNA matches it firmly. Clone size is given for some rows only: seen once, a few or many times, or a class if the clone is expanded.

>-|TRBV27|TRBJ2-7|-
CASSPREAYEQYF
TGTGCCAGCAGTCCCCGTGAGGCCTACGAGCAGTACTTC
>TRBD2|TRBV29-1|TRBJ2-4|few
CSVGGLAGRAKNIQYF
TGCAGCGTTGGAGGGCTAGCGGGGAGAGCCAAAAACATTCAGTACTTC
>-|TRBV2|TRBJ1-2|-
CASRQGRGINGYTF
TGTGCCAGCAGGCAGGGCCGCGGGATAAATGGCTACACCTTC
>TRBD2|TRBV2|TRBJ2-3|-
CASSEEAGGPDTQYF
TGTGCCAGCAGTGAAGAGGCGGGGGGGCCAGATACGCAGTATTTT
>-|TRBV7-2|TRBJ2-3|few
CASSWTTGGPGDTQYF
TGTGCCAGCAGCTGGACTACTGGGGGGCCGGGAGATACGCAGTATTTT
>-|TRBV29-1|TRBJ2-7|-
CSVARDRTYEQYF
TGCAGCGTTGCCCGAGACAGGACTTACGAGCAGTACTTC
>-|TRBV27|TRBJ2-7|-
CASSLRGRGGFSYEQYF
TGTGCCAGCAGTTTAAGGGGGAGGGGCGGTTTCAGCTACGAGCAGTACTTC
>-|TRBV20-1|TRBJ2-3|-
CSARTTDTQYF
TGCAGTGCTCGAACTACAGATACGCAGTATTTT
>TRBD1|TRBV29-1|TRBJ1-2|-
CSVPHTGDFSYTF
TGCAGCGTCCCCCACACAGGGGACTTCAGCTACACCTTC
>-|TRBV5-1|TRBJ1-1|few
CASSTPGGTEAFF
TGCGCCAGCAGCACGCCCGGGGGCACTGAAGCTTTCTTT
>-|TRBV20-1|TRBJ2-7|-
CSAQSSGEQYF
TGCAGTGCCCAGTCCTCCGGCGAGCAGTACTTC
>-|TRBV7-2|TRBJ2-3|-
CASSLMQDTQYF
TGTGCCAGCAGCTTAATGCAGGATACGCAGTATTTT
>-|TRBV10-3|TRBJ2-1|few
CAISERPYNEQFF
TGTGCCATCAGTGAGAGACCTTACAATGAGCAGTTCTTC
>TRBD1|TRBV9|TRBJ2-5|once
CASNLQGDETQYF
TGTGCCAGCAACTTACAGGGGGATGAGACCCAGTACTTC
>-|TRBV5-1|TRBJ2-5|-
CASSLLTRQETQYF
TGCGCCAGCAGCCTCCTGACTCGGCAAGAGACCCAGTACTTC
>-|TRBV30|TRBJ2-7|-
CAWSESLYEQYF
TGTGCCTGGAGTGAATCACTCTACGAGCAGTACTTC
>-|TRBV9|TRBJ1-2|-
CASSVGGGNYGYTF
TGTGCCAGCAGCGTAGGAGGGGGAAACTATGGCTACACCTTC
>-|TRBV30|TRBJ2-4|few
CAWSVVEGAKNIQYF
TGTGCCTGGAGTGTGGTTGAGGGAGCCAAAAACATTCAGTACTTC